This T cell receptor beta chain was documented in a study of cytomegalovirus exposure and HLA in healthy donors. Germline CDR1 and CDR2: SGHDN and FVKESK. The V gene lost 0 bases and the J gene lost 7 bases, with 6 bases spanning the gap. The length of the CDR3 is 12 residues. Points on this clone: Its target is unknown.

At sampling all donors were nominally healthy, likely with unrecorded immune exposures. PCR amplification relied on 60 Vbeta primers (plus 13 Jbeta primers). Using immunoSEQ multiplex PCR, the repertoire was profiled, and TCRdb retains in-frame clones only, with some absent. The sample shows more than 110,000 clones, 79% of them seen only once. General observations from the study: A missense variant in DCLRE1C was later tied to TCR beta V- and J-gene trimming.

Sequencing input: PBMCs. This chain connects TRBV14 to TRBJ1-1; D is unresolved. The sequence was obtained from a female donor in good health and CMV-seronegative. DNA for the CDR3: TGTGCCAGCAGCCAAGACTTGAGTGAAGCTTTCTTT. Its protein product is CASSQDLSEAFF. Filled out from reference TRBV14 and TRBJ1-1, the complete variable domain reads EAGVTQFPSHSVIEKGQTVTLRCDPISGHDNLYWYRRVMGKEIKFLLHFVKESKQDESGMPNNRFLAERTGGTYSTLKVQPAELEDSGVYFCASSQDLSEAFFGQGTRLTVV.